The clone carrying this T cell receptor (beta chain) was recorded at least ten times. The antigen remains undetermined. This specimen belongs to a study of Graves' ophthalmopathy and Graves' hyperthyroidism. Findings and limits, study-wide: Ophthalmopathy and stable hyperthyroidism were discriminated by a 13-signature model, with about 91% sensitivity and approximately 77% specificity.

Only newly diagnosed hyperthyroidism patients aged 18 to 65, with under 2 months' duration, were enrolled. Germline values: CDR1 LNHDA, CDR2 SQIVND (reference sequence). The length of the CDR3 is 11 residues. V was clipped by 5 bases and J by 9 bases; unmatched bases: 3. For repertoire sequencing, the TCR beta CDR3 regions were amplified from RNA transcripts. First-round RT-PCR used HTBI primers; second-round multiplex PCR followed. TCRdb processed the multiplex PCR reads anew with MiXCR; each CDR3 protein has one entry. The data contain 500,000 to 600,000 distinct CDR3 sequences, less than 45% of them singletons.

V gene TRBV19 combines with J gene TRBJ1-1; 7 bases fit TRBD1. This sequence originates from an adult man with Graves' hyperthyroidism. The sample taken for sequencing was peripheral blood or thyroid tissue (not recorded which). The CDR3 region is CASSGTAQAFF. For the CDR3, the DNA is TGTGCCAGTAGTGGGACAGCACAAGCTTTCTTT.